This T cell receptor beta chain was observed in a study of Ad26.COV2.S vaccination and SARS-CoV-2 variants. TCRdb's copy holds only in-frame clones and misses some; the assay was immunoSEQ multiplex PCR. The sample yields hundreds of thousands of clones, roughly 87% seen once. The germline gives CDR1 SGHRS, CDR2 YFSETQ. This CDR3 is 14 amino acids long. V was pared by 4 bases and J by 2 bases, with 11 bases between. Study-level findings and limits: Vaccine recipients showed a spike-specific TCR breadth that was higher than in placebo recipients.

Treatment indicated: some 20 received Ad26.COV2.S at low or high dose, single or two shots; about 5 received placebo; per-sample allocation not given. Day 63 after the first injection of vaccine or placebo was the sampling time. Built on an Ad26 vector, the vaccine expressed Wuhan-strain SARS-CoV-2 spike. About this clone itself: The target antigen is unknown.

The chain carries TRBV5-1 and TRBJ2-3; unclear D gene. This sequence originates from a person between 18 and 59 years old who received the Ad26.COV2.S COVID-19 vaccine or a placebo. The sequenced sample was peripheral blood, obtained in a trial of Ad26.COV2.S vaccine versus placebo. The CDR3 DNA reads as TGCGCCAGCAGCCCAACTACCCACACAGATACGCAGTATTTT. It specifies CASSPTTHTDTQYF.